This entry features one TCR beta chain sequence. Antigen specificity is unknown. This entry belongs to a study of T cell responses to AZD1222 COVID-19 vaccine. General study results and limits: Spike as a whole was targeted by vaccine-associated CD4 TCRs, dominant at 160-218 and 743-854. Close to half of all spike-specific TCRs reportedly target regions of the variants that are unmutated. Donor demographics were predominantly white British with a female majority; clonal diversity may be underestimated. Increased Spike-specific TCR breadth and depth were observed after two AZD1222 doses.

Sequencing used immunoSEQ multiplex PCR; TCRdb keeps in-frame clones, though not all of them. The profile shows roughly 100,000 clones, 90% of them singletons. Trimming removed 3 bases from V and 5 bases from J; junction bases left unmatched: 5. CDR1 and CDR2 from the germline V gene are LGHNA and YNFKEQ. The CDR3 contains 14 residues. V and J are TRBV4-2 and TRBJ2-3; 7 nucleotides align to TRBD2. The clonotype originates from an adult in good health. This material consisted of peripheral blood, taken on day 0 of AZD1222 vaccination. This CDR3 reads CASSQERGVDTQYF. DNA of the CDR3: TGTGCCAGCAGCCAGGAGCGGGGAGTAGATACGCAGTATTTT.